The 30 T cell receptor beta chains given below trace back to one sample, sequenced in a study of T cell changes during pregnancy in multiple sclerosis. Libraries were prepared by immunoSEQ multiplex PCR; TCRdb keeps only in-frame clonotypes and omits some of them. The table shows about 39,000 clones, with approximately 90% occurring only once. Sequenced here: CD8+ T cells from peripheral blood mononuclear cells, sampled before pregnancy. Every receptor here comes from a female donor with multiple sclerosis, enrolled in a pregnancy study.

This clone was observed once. The CDR3 DNA reads as TGTGCCAGCAGCCTGAGCGCGGGGGGTTTCGACGAGCAGTACTTC. Amino acids: CASSLSAGGFDEQYF. The chain joins TRBV5-4 to TRBJ2-7, with TRBD2 matching over 8 bases. V lost 4 bases to trimming and J lost 5 bases; unmatched junction nucleotides: 11. The germline V gene encodes CDR1 SGHNT and CDR2 YYREEE (reference sequence). The CDR3 sequence is 15 residues long.

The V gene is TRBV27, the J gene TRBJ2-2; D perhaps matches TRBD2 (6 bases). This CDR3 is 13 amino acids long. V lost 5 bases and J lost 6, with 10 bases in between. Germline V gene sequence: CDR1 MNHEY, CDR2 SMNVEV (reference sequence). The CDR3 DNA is TGTGCCAGCAGTCTCGGAGGGGCCGGGGAGCTGTTTTTT. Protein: CASSLGGAGELFF.

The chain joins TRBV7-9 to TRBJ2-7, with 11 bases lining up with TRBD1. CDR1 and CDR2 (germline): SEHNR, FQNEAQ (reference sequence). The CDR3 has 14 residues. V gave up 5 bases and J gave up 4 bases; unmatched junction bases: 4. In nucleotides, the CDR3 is TGTGCCAGCAGCGGACAGGGGGCTCGGTACGAGCAGTACTTC. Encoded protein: CASSGQGARYEQYF.

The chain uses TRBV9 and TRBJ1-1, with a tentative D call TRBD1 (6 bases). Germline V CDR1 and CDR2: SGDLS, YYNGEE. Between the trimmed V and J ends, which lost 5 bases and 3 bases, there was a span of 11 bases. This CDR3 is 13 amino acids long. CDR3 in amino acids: CASSSYRDTEAFF. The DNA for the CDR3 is TGTGCCAGCAGTTCCTACAGGGACACTGAAGCTTTCTTT.

The CDR3 spells CASSLRRESTGELFF. The DNA of the CDR3 is TGTGCCAGCAGTTTAAGGCGGGAGTCCACCGGGGAGCTGTTTTTT. The J gene is TRBJ2-2, the V gene TRBV6-6; 7 positions match TRBD2. The germline V gene encodes CDR1 MNHNY and CDR2 SVGAGI (reference sequence). This CDR3 has 15 amino acids. The trim removed 4 bases at V and 4 bases at J, leaving 6 bases unmatched.

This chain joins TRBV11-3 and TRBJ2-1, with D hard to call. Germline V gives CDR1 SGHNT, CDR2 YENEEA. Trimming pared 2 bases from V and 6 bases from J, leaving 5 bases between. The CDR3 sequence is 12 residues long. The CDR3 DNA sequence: TGTGCCAGCAGCTTACGGAGCAATGAGCAGTTCTTC. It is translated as CASSLRSNEQFF.

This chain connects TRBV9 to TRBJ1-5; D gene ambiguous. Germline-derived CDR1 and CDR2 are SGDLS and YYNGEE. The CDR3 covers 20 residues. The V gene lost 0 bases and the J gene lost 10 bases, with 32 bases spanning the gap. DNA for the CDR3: TGTGCCAGCAGCGTAGAGGTCCGGGAGGAGCGGGGTGGGGAATCAGTTCCCCAGCATTTT. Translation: CASSVEVREERGGESVPQHF.

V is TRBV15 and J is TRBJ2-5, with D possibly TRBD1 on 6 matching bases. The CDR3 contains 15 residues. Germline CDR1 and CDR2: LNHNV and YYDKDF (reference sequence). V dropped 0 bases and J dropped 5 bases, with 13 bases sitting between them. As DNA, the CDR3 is TGTGCCACCAGCAGAGATTCAGGGGATGGGGAGACCCAGTACTTC. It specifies CATSRDSGDGETQYF.

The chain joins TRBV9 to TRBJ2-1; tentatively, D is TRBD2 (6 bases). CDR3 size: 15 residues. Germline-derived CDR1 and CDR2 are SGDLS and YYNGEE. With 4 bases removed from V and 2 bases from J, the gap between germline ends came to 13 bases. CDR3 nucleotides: TGTGCCAGCAGCCCCGGGGGAGCCCCCTACAATGAGCAGTTCTTC. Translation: CASSPGGAPYNEQFF. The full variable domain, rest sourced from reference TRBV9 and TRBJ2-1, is DSGVTQTPKHLITATGQRVTLRCSPRSGDLSVYWYQQSLDQGLQFLIQYYNGEERAKGNILERFSAQQFPDLHSELNLSSLELGDSALYFCASSPGGAPYNEQFFGPGTRLTVL.

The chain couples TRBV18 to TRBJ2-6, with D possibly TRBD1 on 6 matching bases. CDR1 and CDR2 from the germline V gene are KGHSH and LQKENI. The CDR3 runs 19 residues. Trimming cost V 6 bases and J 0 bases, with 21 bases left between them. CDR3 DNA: TGTGCCAGCTCCCAGACGAACGATGGGGGCTCCTCTGGGGCCAACGTCCTGACTTTC. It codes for CASSQTNDGGSSGANVLTF.

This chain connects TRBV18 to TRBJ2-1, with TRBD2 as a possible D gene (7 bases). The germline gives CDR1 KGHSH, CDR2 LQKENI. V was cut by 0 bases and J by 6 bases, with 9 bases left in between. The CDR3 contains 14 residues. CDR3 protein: CASSPPRGGNEQFF. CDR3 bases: TGTGCCAGCTCACCACCGAGGGGGGGCAATGAGCAGTTCTTC.

CDR3 region: CASSLGTGYGYTF. The CDR3 DNA sequence: TGTGCCAGCAGCTTGGGGACAGGCTATGGCTACACCTTC. The V gene is TRBV5-6, the J gene TRBJ1-2; TRBD1 agrees at 7 bases. The CDR3 totals 13 residues. From germline, CDR1 is SGHDT and CDR2 YYEEEE. Unmatched junction bases numbered 0, after V lost 0 bases and J lost 4 bases.

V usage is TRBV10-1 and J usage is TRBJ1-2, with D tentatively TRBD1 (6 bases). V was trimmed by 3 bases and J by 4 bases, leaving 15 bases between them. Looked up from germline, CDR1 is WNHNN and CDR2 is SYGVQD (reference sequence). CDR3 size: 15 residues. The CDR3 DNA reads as TGCGCCAGCAGTGAAGGGGGGGGGCAGCTCTATGGCTACACCTTC. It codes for CASSEGGGQLYGYTF.

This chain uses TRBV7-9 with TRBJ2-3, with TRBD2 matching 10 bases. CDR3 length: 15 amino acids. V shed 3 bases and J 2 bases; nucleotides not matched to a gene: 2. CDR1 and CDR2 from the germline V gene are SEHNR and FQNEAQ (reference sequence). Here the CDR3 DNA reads TGTGCCAGCAGCTTCGGACTAGCGGTCACAGATACGCAGTATTTT. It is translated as CASSFGLAVTDTQYF.

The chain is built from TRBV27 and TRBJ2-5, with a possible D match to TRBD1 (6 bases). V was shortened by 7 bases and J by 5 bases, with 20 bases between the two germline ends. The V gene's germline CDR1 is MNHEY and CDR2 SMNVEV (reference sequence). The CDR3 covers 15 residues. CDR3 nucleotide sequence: TGTGCCAGCAAAGTGGTTGAGGCGAGGGGGGAGACCCAGTACTTC. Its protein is CASKVVEARGETQYF.

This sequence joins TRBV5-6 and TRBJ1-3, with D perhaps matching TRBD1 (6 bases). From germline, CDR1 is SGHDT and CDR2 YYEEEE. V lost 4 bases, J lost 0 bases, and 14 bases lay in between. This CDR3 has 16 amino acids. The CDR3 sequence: CASSGTGSFSGNTIYF. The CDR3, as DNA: TGTGCCAGCAGCGGAACAGGGTCTTTCTCTGGAAACACCATATATTTT.

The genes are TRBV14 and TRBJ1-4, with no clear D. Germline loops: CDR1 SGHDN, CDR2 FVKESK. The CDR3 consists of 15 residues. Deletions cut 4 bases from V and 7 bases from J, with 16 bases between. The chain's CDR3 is CASSRGRVGGEKLFF. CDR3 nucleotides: TGTGCCAGCAGCCGAGGGAGGGTCGGAGGTGAAAAACTGTTTTTT. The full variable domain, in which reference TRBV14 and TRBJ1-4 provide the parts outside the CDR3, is EAGVTQFPSHSVIEKGQTVTLRCDPISGHDNLYWYRRVMGKEIKFLLHFVKESKQDESGMPNNRFLAERTGGTYSTLKVQPAELEDSGVYFCASSRGRVGGEKLFFGSGTQLSVL.

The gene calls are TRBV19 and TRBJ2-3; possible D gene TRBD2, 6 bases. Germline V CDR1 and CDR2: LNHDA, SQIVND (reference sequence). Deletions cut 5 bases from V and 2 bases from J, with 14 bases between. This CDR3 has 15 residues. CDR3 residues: CASSSSGLPTDTQYF. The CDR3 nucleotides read TGTGCCAGTAGTTCCTCAGGACTACCCACAGATACGCAGTATTTT.

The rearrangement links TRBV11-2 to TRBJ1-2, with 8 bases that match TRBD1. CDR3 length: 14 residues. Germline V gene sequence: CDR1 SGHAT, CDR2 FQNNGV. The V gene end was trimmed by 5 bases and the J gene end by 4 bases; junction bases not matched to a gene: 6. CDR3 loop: CASSPGQGGYGYTF. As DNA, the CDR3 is TGTGCCAGCAGCCCTGGACAGGGTGGCTATGGCTACACCTTC.

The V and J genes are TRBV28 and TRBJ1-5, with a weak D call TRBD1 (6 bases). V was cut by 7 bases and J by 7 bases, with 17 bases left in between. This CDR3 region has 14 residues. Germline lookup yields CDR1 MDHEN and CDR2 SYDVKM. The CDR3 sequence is CASTVTGMGQPQHF. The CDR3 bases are TGTGCCAGCACCGTAACAGGGATGGGACAGCCCCAGCATTTT.

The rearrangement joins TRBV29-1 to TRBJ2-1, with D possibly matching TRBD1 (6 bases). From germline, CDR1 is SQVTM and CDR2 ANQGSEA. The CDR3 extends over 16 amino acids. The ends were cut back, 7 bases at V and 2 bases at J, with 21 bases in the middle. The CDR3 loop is CSGSQSGHHTYNEQFF. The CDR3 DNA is TGCAGCGGGTCCCAATCGGGACACCACACCTACAATGAGCAGTTCTTC.

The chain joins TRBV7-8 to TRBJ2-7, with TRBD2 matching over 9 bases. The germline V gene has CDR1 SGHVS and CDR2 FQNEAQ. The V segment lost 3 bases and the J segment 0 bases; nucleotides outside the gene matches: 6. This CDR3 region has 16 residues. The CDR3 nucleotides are TGTGCCAGCAGCTTCGAGGCGGGAGGGTACTCCTACGAGCAGTACTTC. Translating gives CASSFEAGGYSYEQYF.

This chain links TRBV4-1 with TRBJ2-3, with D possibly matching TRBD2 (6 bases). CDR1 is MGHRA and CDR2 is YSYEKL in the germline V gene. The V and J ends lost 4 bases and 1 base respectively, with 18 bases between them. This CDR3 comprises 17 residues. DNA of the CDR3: TGCGCCAGCAGCCTGAGGGAACGGGGCGGGGGCACAGATACGCAGTATTTT. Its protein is CASSLRERGGGTDTQYF.

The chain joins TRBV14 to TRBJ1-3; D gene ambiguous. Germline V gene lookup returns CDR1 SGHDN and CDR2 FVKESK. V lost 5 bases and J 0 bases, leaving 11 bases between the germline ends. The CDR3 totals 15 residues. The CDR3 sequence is CASSTRRSSGNTIYF. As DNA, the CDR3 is TGTGCCAGCAGCACCAGGCGCAGCTCTGGAAACACCATATATTTT.

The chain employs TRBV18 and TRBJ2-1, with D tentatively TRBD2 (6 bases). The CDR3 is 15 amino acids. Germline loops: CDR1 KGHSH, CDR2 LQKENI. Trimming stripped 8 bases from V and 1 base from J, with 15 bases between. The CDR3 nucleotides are TGTGCCAGCCATTCGGGCGGGGAGTCCTACAATGAGCAGTTCTTC. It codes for CASHSGGESYNEQFF.

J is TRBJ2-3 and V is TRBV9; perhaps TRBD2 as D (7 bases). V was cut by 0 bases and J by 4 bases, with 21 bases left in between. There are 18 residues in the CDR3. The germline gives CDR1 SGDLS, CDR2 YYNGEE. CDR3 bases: TGTGCCAGCAGCGTAGCCGGGGGGCCGCCCCTCGTGGCAGATACGCAGTATTTT. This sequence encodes CASSVAGGPPLVADTQYF.

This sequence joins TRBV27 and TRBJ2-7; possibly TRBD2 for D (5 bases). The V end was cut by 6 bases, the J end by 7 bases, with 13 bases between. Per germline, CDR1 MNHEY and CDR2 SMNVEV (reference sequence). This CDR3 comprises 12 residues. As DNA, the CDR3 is TGTGCCAGCAGAGGGAGTCTAGGAGAGCAGTACTTC. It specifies CASRGSLGEQYF.

The CDR3 DNA reads TGTGCCATCACGGAGGGAGGGGACACCGGGGAGCTGTTTTTT. Translation gives CAITEGGDTGELFF. The V call is TRBV10-3, the J call TRBJ2-2; 7 bases are shared with TRBD2. Per germline, CDR1 ENHRY and CDR2 SYGVKD. This CDR3 spans 14 amino acids. V trimming: 7 bases; J trimming: 3 bases; junction bases outside the gene matches: 5.

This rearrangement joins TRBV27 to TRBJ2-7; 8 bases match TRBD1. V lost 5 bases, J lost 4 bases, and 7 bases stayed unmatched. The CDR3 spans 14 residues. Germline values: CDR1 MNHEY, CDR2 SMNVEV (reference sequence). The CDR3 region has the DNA TGTGCCAGCAGTCGACGGACAGGGAGATACGAGCAGTACTTC. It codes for CASSRRTGRYEQYF.

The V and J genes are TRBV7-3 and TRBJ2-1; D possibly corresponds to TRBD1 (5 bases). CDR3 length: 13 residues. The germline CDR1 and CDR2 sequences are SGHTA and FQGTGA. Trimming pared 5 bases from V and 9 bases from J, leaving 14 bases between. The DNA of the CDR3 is TGTGCCAGCAGCCCCGTATCAGGGCCTGAGCAGTTCTTC. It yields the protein CASSPVSGPEQFF. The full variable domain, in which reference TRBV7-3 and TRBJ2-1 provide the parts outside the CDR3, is GAGVSQTPSNKVTEKGKYVELRCDPISGHTALYWYRQSLGQGPEFLIYFQGTGAADDSGLPNDRFFAVRPEGSVSTLKIQRTERGDSAVYLCASSPVSGPEQFFGPGTRLTVL.